This is a list of T cell receptor beta chains from one sample in a study of blood T cells in healthy people across ages. TCRdb fed the 5' RACE reads into MiXCR, producing one record per CDR3 protein. In the table there are hundreds of thousands of distinct CDR3 sequences, less than 80% of which are singletons. The sample was blood. Receptors originate from a man aged 25-45 years in good health. Both conserved end residues are part of each CDR3.

v_gene: TRBV11-3; CDR3aa: CASSLGQDNEQFF
v_gene: TRBV10-3; CDR3aa: CAISFSGGDDETQYF
v_gene: TRBV7-9; CDR3aa: CASILVTGGLDEQYF
v_gene: TRBV20-1; CDR3aa: CSASQAGDSYEQYF
v_gene: TRBV20-1; CDR3aa: CSATGSFPGNQPQHF
v_gene: TRBV5-5; CDR3aa: CASSRLSGQGWGTEAFF
v_gene: TRBV29-1; CDR3aa: CSVGREQFF
v_gene: TRBV12-3/TRBV12-4; CDR3aa: CASSRPLGLAGKFQETQYF
v_gene: TRBV4-2; CDR3aa: CASSQDGRPITNNEQFF
v_gene: TRBV20-1; CDR3aa: CSAGEATWEQYF
v_gene: TRBV4-2; CDR3aa: CASSQPLVQGLNYGYTF
v_gene: TRBV29-1; CDR3aa: CSVRTFYEQYF
v_gene: TRBV4-1; CDR3aa: CASSQETPSGANVLTF
v_gene: TRBV4-1; CDR3aa: CASSQDDESYEQYF
v_gene: TRBV7-2; CDR3aa: CASSSAGKIPYEQYF
v_gene: TRBV27; CDR3aa: CASSTRQGGETQYF
v_gene: TRBV6-1; CDR3aa: CAGWTGVCEQYF
v_gene: TRBV4-3; CDR3aa: CASSHDTSYEQYF
v_gene: TRBV2; CDR3aa: CASSDWGDSNTEAFF
v_gene: TRBV5-1; CDR3aa: CASSLMGDEQYF
v_gene: TRBV6-6; CDR3aa: CASSYIGSGVQETQYF
v_gene: TRBV2; CDR3aa: CASIRTAKNIQYF
v_gene: TRBV9; CDR3aa: CASSVVGSSTDTQYF
v_gene: TRBV10-3; CDR3aa: CAIRSSTGNNYGYTF
v_gene: TRBV9; CDR3aa: CASGGAEQYF
v_gene: TRBV12-3/TRBV12-4; CDR3aa: CASSLTRDSRTDTQYF
v_gene: TRBV12-3/TRBV12-4; CDR3aa: CASRTSTGNEQYF
v_gene: TRBV9; CDR3aa: CASSLDTNEQFF
v_gene: TRBV2; CDR3aa: CASRARTGGLARTDTQYF
v_gene: TRBV28; CDR3aa: CASRYTGSNQPQHF
v_gene: TRBV2; CDR3aa: CASSELGRHSGNTIYF
v_gene: TRBV12-3/TRBV12-4; CDR3aa: CASSFTDRGHRYGYTF
v_gene: TRBV6-2/TRBV6-3; CDR3aa: CASRLYVQGDYEQYF
v_gene: TRBV4-3; CDR3aa: CASSWRTGEGEQYF
v_gene: TRBV20-1; CDR3aa: CSARALAGDFYEQYF
v_gene: TRBV6-1; CDR3aa: CASSGPSLWTQYF
v_gene: TRBV4-3; CDR3aa: CASSPQTGGTEAFF
v_gene: TRBV7-2; CDR3aa: CASSLDMGLWYGYTF
v_gene: TRBV4-3; CDR3aa: CASSQDRIMSRDSENSPLHF
v_gene: TRBV5-4; CDR3aa: CASSGTGTGTTYEQYF
v_gene: TRBV10-3; CDR3aa: CASGREGGAYGYTF
v_gene: TRBV20-1; CDR3aa: CSAWADEDSYEQYF
v_gene: TRBV12-3/TRBV12-4; CDR3aa: CASSLTQDFQETQYF
v_gene: TRBV28; CDR3aa: CASGTKMDRVYNEQFF
v_gene: TRBV20-1; CDR3aa: CSASRTGGNTDTQYF
v_gene: TRBV6-4; CDR3aa: CSSRTGRFNEQFF
v_gene: TRBV15; CDR3aa: CATSSLLGSTDTQYF
v_gene: TRBV7-9; CDR3aa: CASSLEGVRPNGYTF